Listed below are T cell receptor beta chains from one sample, sequenced in a study of blood T cell repertoires in COVID-19. Some clones are missing from TCRdb's copy, which holds only in-frame ones; the method was immunoSEQ multiplex PCR. There are fewer than 250,000 clones in the sample; around nine tenths occur only once, and 1.5% to 2% lies in the top ten. The sample comprised peripheral blood. These receptors were collected from a woman in her sixties who had recovered from COVID-19. CDR3s include the opening cysteine and the closing phenylalanine or tryptophan. The order of the fields is J gene, V gene, clone size, D gene, CDR3 DNA, CDR3 protein. D genes are given only for firm matches. Expanded clones get a size class; other rows say once, few or many, or leave the size out.

J: TRBJ2-3
V: TRBV4-3
size: NA
D: TRBD2
DNA: TGCGCCAGCAGCCGCAGCTATGCAGCGGGGGGGGCAGATACGCAGTATTTT
CDR3: CASSRSYAAGGADTQYF

J: TRBJ2-1
V: TRBV3-1/TRBV3-2
size: NA
D: TRBD1
DNA: TGTGCCAGCAGCCCGGGGGACAGGGTTAATGAGCAGTTCTTC
CDR3: CASSPGDRVNEQFF

J: TRBJ1-1
V: TRBV6-1
size: NA
D: NA
DNA: TGTGCCAGCAGTGAAGCGTTGACAGTGAACACTGAAGCTTTCTTT
CDR3: CASSEALTVNTEAFF

J: TRBJ1-4
V: TRBV5-1
size: once
D: NA
DNA: TGCGCCAGCAGCTTGCAGGGTAATGAAAAACTGTTTTTT
CDR3: CASSLQGNEKLFF

J: TRBJ2-2
V: TRBV7-3
size: NA
D: NA
DNA: TGTGCCAGCAGCTTAAGGGCAGGGGCCGGGGAGCTGTTTTTT
CDR3: CASSLRAGAGELFF

J: TRBJ2-4
V: TRBV19
size: NA
D: NA
DNA: TGTGCCAGTAGTCCACTTTCTAGCACAAACATTCAGTACTTC
CDR3: CASSPLSSTNIQYF

J: TRBJ2-1
V: TRBV27
size: NA
D: NA
DNA: TGTGCCAGCAGTTTTGGGGTAGGGTTGCCCGGGGATGAGCAGTTCTTC
CDR3: CASSFGVGLPGDEQFF

J: TRBJ2-7
V: TRBV5-1
size: medium-sized
D: TRBD2
DNA: TGCGCCAGCAGCTTAGCCAGCGGGGGGGTCTACGAGCAGTACTTC
CDR3: CASSLASGGVYEQYF

J: TRBJ2-7
V: TRBV29-1
size: NA
D: NA
DNA: TGCAGCGTTGAAGGATACAGGGCGGGTCACGAGCAGTACTTC
CDR3: CSVEGYRAGHEQYF

J: TRBJ1-2
V: TRBV9
size: NA
D: NA
DNA: TGTGCCAGCAGCGCCTACAACAACCCAGGGGGCTACACCTTC
CDR3: CASSAYNNPGGYTF

J: TRBJ1-5
V: TRBV5-1
size: NA
D: TRBD1
DNA: TGCGCCAGCAGCCCCAGGGGGCAAGACCAGCCCCAGCATTTT
CDR3: CASSPRGQDQPQHF

J: TRBJ2-1
V: TRBV7-6
size: NA
D: TRBD2
DNA: TGTGCCAGCAGCCCTGATAGCGGGGGAGGTAACAATGAGCAGTTCTTC
CDR3: CASSPDSGGGNNEQFF

J: TRBJ2-3
V: TRBV2
size: NA
D: TRBD1
DNA: TGTGCCAGCAGTTTTTCTTCTGGACAGGGCGGCACAGATACGCAGTATTTT
CDR3: CASSFSSGQGGTDTQYF

J: TRBJ2-5
V: TRBV9
size: NA
D: TRBD2
DNA: TGTGCCAGCAGCACTTCTAGCGGGGGGGCGTTGGGGACCCAGTACTTC
CDR3: CASSTSSGGALGTQYF

J: TRBJ2-1
V: TRBV7-3
size: NA
D: TRBD1
DNA: TGTGCCAGCAGGTTAGACAGGGGACACAATGAGCAGTTCTTC
CDR3: CASRLDRGHNEQFF

J: TRBJ2-7
V: TRBV21-1
size: NA
D: NA
DNA: TGTGCCAGCAGCAAATTTCCCCCGCACCTGCCGGGACAGGCAGACTACGAGCAGTACTTC
CDR3: CASSKFPPHLPGQADYEQYF

J: TRBJ1-2
V: TRBV4-1
size: few
D: TRBD1
DNA: TGCGCCAGCAGCCAAGTCCCTCCGGGGACAGGGGCCTATGGCTACACCTTC
CDR3: CASSQVPPGTGAYGYTF

J: TRBJ2-5
V: TRBV6-5
size: NA
D: TRBD2
DNA: TGTGCCGGGGGCTCTGGACTAGCTCACCAAGAGACCCAGTACTTC
CDR3: CAGGSGLAHQETQYF

J: TRBJ2-5
V: TRBV27
size: NA
D: TRBD1
DNA: TGTGCCAGCAGTCCGGGGACAGGGCAGAAGACCCAGTACTTC
CDR3: CASSPGTGQKTQYF

J: TRBJ2-1
V: TRBV2
size: NA
D: NA
DNA: TGTGCCAGCAGTGCAGTCTCCTACAATGAGCAGTTCTTC
CDR3: CASSAVSYNEQFF

J: TRBJ1-3
V: TRBV4-1
size: NA
D: TRBD1
DNA: TGCGCCAGCAGCCCGTCCCGGGACAGGGCTGGAAACACCATATATTTT
CDR3: CASSPSRDRAGNTIYF

J: TRBJ2-3
V: TRBV19
size: NA
D: NA
DNA: TGTGCCAGTAGACCCCGGAGGGAAGGTACAGATACGCAGTATTTT
CDR3: CASRPRREGTDTQYF